This T cell receptor beta chain was identified during a study of graft-versus-host responses after intestinal transplantation. Study context: Multivisceral, liver-intestinal, or isolated intestinal grafts were transplanted into recipients. Induction using anti-thymocyte globulin, followed by tacrolimus and steroids for two to four years, was given to all recipients.

Study-level points and caveats: High graft-versus-host to host-versus-graft clonal ratios were seen in allografts of patients with graft-donor T cell macrochimerism.

This CDR3 has 13 residues. Losses at the gene ends were 8 bases for V and 3 bases for J; bases not matched to a gene: 6. Germline lookup yields CDR1 MNHNY and CDR2 SVGAGI (reference sequence). With regard to this clone: Its target is not known.

Profiled with immunoSEQ multiplex PCR; TCRdb holds only in-frame clones, not every one. The sample shows some 70,000 clones, around 90% of them seen only once. This material consisted of bone marrow, taken 700 to 850 days after intestinal transplantation. This sequence joins TRBV6-6 and TRBJ2-7; TRBD1 matches at 8 bases. This TCR was recovered from a human patient who received an intestinal transplant, so some T cells may come from the graft donor. DNA of the CDR3: TGTGCCAGCGGGGACAGGTCTATCTACGAGCAGTACTTC. Its translation is CASGDRSIYEQYF.